One sample yielded the 32 T cell receptor beta chains listed below, sequenced in a study of cytomegalovirus exposure and HLA in healthy donors. With 60 Vbeta and 13 Jbeta primers, the PCR was carried out. Using immunoSEQ multiplex PCR, the repertoire was profiled, and TCRdb retains in-frame clones only, with some absent. This table holds about 98,000 clones, roughly four fifths found once. Sequencing was performed on PBMCs. The receptors stem from a female donor in good health and CMV-seropositive.

In this sample, this clone turned up once. This chain joins TRBV28 and TRBJ1-1, with 10 bases fitting TRBD1. Germline trimming cut 2 bases from V and 0 bases from J; bases unmatched to any gene: 0. The CDR3 is 15 amino acids. In germline, CDR1 is MDHEN, CDR2 SYDVKM. The CDR3 reads CASSLGTGVNTEAFF. CDR3 coding DNA: TGTGCCAGCAGTTTAGGGACAGGGGTGAACACTGAAGCTTTCTTT.

The rearrangement joins TRBV7-9 to TRBJ2-2; 10 nucleotides agree with TRBD2. Per the germline V gene, CDR1 is SEHNR and CDR2 is FQNEAQ (reference sequence). J lost 1 base, V lost 7 bases, and 3 bases had no gene match. The CDR3 spans 15 residues. The CDR3, as DNA: TGTGCCAGCAACGGACTAGCGGAGAACACCGGGGAGCTGTTTTTT. This encodes CASNGLAENTGELFF.

This clone was counted only a few times. The chain has TRBV10-2 and TRBJ1-1; possibly TRBD1 for D (6 bases). CDR1 is WSHSY, CDR2 SAAADI, per germline. V was shortened by 7 bases and J by 8 bases, with 11 bases between the two germline ends. CDR3 size: 11 residues. The CDR3 region has the DNA TGCGCCAGCACTCGACAGGCGGAAGCTTTCTTT. Protein sequence: CASTRQAEAFF.

The chain carries TRBV5-1 and TRBJ1-1; D not resolved. This CDR3 contains 13 residues. Germline CDR1 SGHRS, CDR2 YFSETQ. V shed 2 bases and J shed 6 bases, with 11 bases lying between them. In DNA form, the CDR3 reads TGCGCCAGCAGCTTATCCGGGGTCGCTGAAGCTTTCTTT. Its translation is CASSLSGVAEAFF. Together with reference TRBV5-1 and TRBJ1-1, the CDR3 gives the full variable domain: KAGVTQTPRYLIKTRGQQVTLSCSPISGHRSVSWYQQTPGQGLQFLFEYFSETQRNKGNFPGRFSGRQFSNSRSEMNVSTLELGDSALYLCASSLSGVAEAFFGQGTRLTVV.

CDR3 residues: CASSLDPQDFSYEQYF. DNA for the CDR3: TGTGCCAGCAGCTTAGATCCCCAGGACTTCTCCTACGAGCAGTACTTC. V and J are TRBV11-2 and TRBJ2-7, with D perhaps matching TRBD2 (5 bases). The CDR3 covers 16 residues. From germline, CDR1 is SGHAT and CDR2 FQNNGV. The V gene lost 0 bases and the J gene lost 0 bases, with 12 bases spanning the gap.

The CDR3 DNA reads as TGTGCCAGCAGCTTGGTAGGGAGCCGCGAGCAGTACTTC. It codes for CASSLVGSREQYF. The J gene is TRBJ2-7, the V gene TRBV5-6; D is possibly TRBD2 (5 bases). Per germline, CDR1 SGHDT and CDR2 YYEEEE. Trimming removed 0 bases from V and 6 bases from J, with 10 bases in between. The CDR3 is made up of 13 amino acids.

This sequence joins TRBV19 and TRBJ2-5; D is ambiguous. This CDR3 comprises 14 residues. Trimming left V 6 bases short and J 6 bases short, with 17 bases between. In germline, CDR1 is LNHDA, CDR2 SQIVND (reference sequence). CDR3 residues: CASSPSDRRKTQYF. In DNA, the CDR3 is TGTGCCAGTAGCCCCTCTGACCGGAGAAAGACCCAGTACTTC.

In this sample, this clone turned up a few times. V and J are TRBV6-5 and TRBJ2-2; 8 nucleotides match TRBD2. The CDR3 has 16 amino acids. Per germline, CDR1 MNHEY and CDR2 SVGAGI. After removal of 4 bases from V and 2 bases from J, the junction contained 6 bases not matched to a gene. The CDR3 loop is CASSSSGGRNTGELFF. The CDR3, as DNA: TGTGCCAGCAGTTCCAGCGGGGGAAGAAACACCGGGGAGCTGTTTTTT.

In this sample, this clone turned up a few times. The rearrangement joins TRBV28 to TRBJ2-5; a possible D gene is TRBD2 (5 bases). Per germline, CDR1 MDHEN and CDR2 SYDVKM. The CDR3 loop spans 11 amino acids. The germline V and J ends were trimmed by 2 bases and 10 bases, with 8 bases remaining between them. DNA of the CDR3: TGTGCCAGCAGTTTAGGAGGAGGCCAGTACTTC. Translated, it gives CASSLGGGQYF.

The chain couples TRBV25-1 to TRBJ2-7; D possibly corresponds to TRBD1 (6 bases). CDR3 length equals 15 residues. In germline, CDR1 is MGHDK, CDR2 SYGVNS. V was pared by 4 bases and J by 7 bases, with 20 bases between. The CDR3 DNA sequence: TGTGCCAGCAGTGCGGACAGTGGAGAAGAGAGGGAGCAGTACTTC. Its protein product is CASSADSGEEREQYF.

The chain joins TRBV6-1 to TRBJ1-1; D remains ambiguous. V was trimmed by 0 bases and J by 7 bases, leaving 9 bases between them. The CDR3 consists of 13 residues. Germline V lookup: CDR1 MNHNS, CDR2 SASEGT. The CDR3 reads CASSEAVGSEAFF. The CDR3 DNA is TGTGCCAGCAGTGAAGCGGTTGGTAGTGAAGCTTTCTTT.

V is TRBV6-5 and J is TRBJ2-3; 7 bases map to TRBD2. The ends lost 3 bases at V and 1 base at J; junction bases unmatched: 4. The CDR3 spans 15 residues. Per germline, CDR1 MNHEY and CDR2 SVGAGI. The CDR3 sequence is CASSYGAGGTDTQYF. DNA of the CDR3: TGTGCCAGCAGTTATGGGGCGGGAGGCACAGATACGCAGTATTTT.

This chain uses TRBV6-1 with TRBJ2-3; D ambiguous. V was trimmed by 6 bases and J by 2 bases, leaving 6 bases between them. CDR1 is MNHNS and CDR2 is SASEGT in the germline V gene. This CDR3 region has 12 residues. CDR3 nucleotide sequence: TGTGCCAGCAGCCAGGCCACAGATACGCAGTATTTT. It translates to CASSQATDTQYF.

This clone was counted a single time. The chain links TRBV5-6 to TRBJ2-7, with D possibly matching TRBD1 (5 bases). The CDR3 covers 13 residues. Per germline, CDR1 SGHDT and CDR2 YYEEEE. The ends were cut back, 1 base at V and 4 bases at J, with 9 bases in the middle. The CDR3 DNA follows: TGTGCCAGCAGCTTGACAGGACCTTACGAGCAGTACTTC. Translated, it gives CASSLTGPYEQYF.

The chain uses TRBV14 and TRBJ1-6, with 8 bases matching TRBD1. V lost 4 bases and J lost 9; bases outside the gene matches: 2. Germline V gives CDR1 SGHDN, CDR2 FVKESK. The CDR3 is made up of 13 amino acids. The CDR3 DNA sequence: TGTGCCAGCAGCCCGGACAGGGTTTCACCCCTCCACTTT. Its translation: CASSPDRVSPLHF.

In the case of this clone: A read error may produce the germline difference seen at one junction end. The chain uses TRBV7-9 and TRBJ2-1; 9 bases map to TRBD2. This CDR3 has 18 residues. Germline CDR1 SEHNR, CDR2 FQNEAQ (reference sequence). The CDR3 region is CSSSLIAGALSSYNEQFF. The CDR3 coding sequence is TGTTCCAGCAGCTTAATAGCGGGGGCCCTAAGCTCCTACAATGAGCAGTTCTTC.

This clone was seen only a few times. The chain joins TRBV4-1 to TRBJ2-7; TRBD1 matches at 10 bases. Germline V gives CDR1 MGHRA, CDR2 YSYEKL. The CDR3 is made up of 15 amino acids. Trimming cost V 5 bases and J 3 bases; bases outside gene matches: 7. CDR3 in DNA: TGCGCCAGCAGCGCAGGGGACAGGGGCTACTACGAGCAGTACTTC. The encoded protein is CASSAGDRGYYEQYF.

This clone was found once. The rearrangement links TRBV7-2 to TRBJ2-3, with 9 bases identical to TRBD1. CDR1 and CDR2 from the germline V gene are SGHTA and FQGNSA. This CDR3 spans 15 amino acids. Unmatched junction bases numbered 5, after V lost 5 bases and J lost 2 bases. Here the CDR3 reads CASSPGQGNTDTQYF. In DNA, the CDR3 is TGTGCCAGCAGCCCTGGACAGGGGAACACAGATACGCAGTATTTT.

The rearrangement joins TRBV18 to TRBJ2-5; 11 positions agree with TRBD2. V was clipped by 5 bases and J by 2 bases; unmatched bases: 7. Germline values: CDR1 KGHSH, CDR2 LQKENI. This CDR3 is built from 16 residues. CDR3 sequence (DNA): TGTGCCAGCTCAAATGGACTAGCGGGTTTGCAAGAGACCCAGTACTTC. It yields the protein CASSNGLAGLQETQYF.

The chain employs TRBV2 and TRBJ2-3, with TRBD2 matching 11 bases. CDR3 size: 15 residues. Trimming removed 7 bases from V and 4 bases from J; junction bases left unmatched: 7. Germline values: CDR1 SNHLY, CDR2 FYNNEI. The CDR3, as DNA: TGTGCCAGCAAAAAAACTAGCGGGAGCTCAGATACGCAGTATTTT. Translating it yields CASKKTSGSSDTQYF.

The chain recombines TRBV7-2 with TRBJ1-3, with D uncertain. CDR3 length: 16 residues. Germline V lookup: CDR1 SGHTA, CDR2 FQGNSA. V was shortened by 2 bases and J by 2 bases, with 13 bases between the two germline ends. CDR3 nucleotides: TGTGCCAGCAGCTTAAACACAGCGGTCACTGGAAACACCATATATTTT. Its translation is CASSLNTAVTGNTIYF.

The V call is TRBV14, the J call TRBJ1-2, with D maybe TRBD1 (6 bases). The V gene lost 2 bases and the J gene lost 0 bases, with 10 bases spanning the gap. Per the germline V gene, CDR1 is SGHDN and CDR2 is FVKESK. The CDR3 has 15 residues. The CDR3 DNA reads TGTGCCAGCAGCCAATGGACAGAACCTAACTATGGCTACACCTTC. The encoded protein is CASSQWTEPNYGYTF.

The chain is built from TRBV6-6 and TRBJ1-5; TRBD1 might be the D (6 bases). The V gene's germline CDR1 is MNHNY and CDR2 SVGAGI (reference sequence). Trimming cost V 7 bases and J 7 bases, with 11 bases left between them. This CDR3 is 12 amino acids long. The CDR3 sequence: CASTHRDQPQHF. The CDR3 DNA follows: TGTGCCAGCACCCACAGGGACCAGCCCCAGCATTTT.

The chain employs TRBV5-1 and TRBJ2-7; 9 nucleotides agree with TRBD1. Trimming took 6 bases from V and 5 from J; bases not matched to a gene: 6. The germline V gene encodes CDR1 SGHRS and CDR2 YFSETQ. This CDR3 spans 13 amino acids. The CDR3 region has the DNA TGCGCCAGCAAAGGGACAGGGATCGACGAGCAGTACTTC. Protein product: CASKGTGIDEQYF.

The chain uses TRBV11-2 and TRBJ1-4; tentatively, D is TRBD1 (5 bases). Germline V gene sequence: CDR1 SGHAT, CDR2 FQNNGV. The CDR3 is 12 residues long. Trimming took 5 bases from V and 6 from J, leaving 7 bases between them. CDR3 protein: CASSAGYEKLFF. The CDR3 DNA reads TGTGCCAGCAGCGCAGGGTATGAAAAACTGTTTTTT.

CDR3 residues: CASTPRTGLYQPQHF. In DNA form, the CDR3 reads TGTGCCAGTACTCCCAGGACAGGGTTATATCAGCCCCAGCATTTT. This rearrangement joins TRBV19 to TRBJ1-5; 8 nucleotides agree with TRBD1. The V segment lost 7 bases and the J segment 5 bases; nucleotides outside the gene matches: 10. Germline values: CDR1 LNHDA, CDR2 SQIVND (reference sequence). The CDR3 covers 15 residues.

With regard to this clone: Its ends do not fully match the called genes, so a read error is possible. This chain links TRBV6-5 with TRBJ2-7; maybe TRBD2 (6 bases). This CDR3 is 15 amino acids long. Germline-derived CDR1 and CDR2 are MNHEY and SVGAGI. CDR3 sequence (DNA): TGTGCCAGCAGTTACTCGGGGGGAGCTCCCTACGGGCAGTACTTC. It codes for CASSYSGGAPYGQYF.

This clone is termed medium-sized. The genes are TRBV5-4 and TRBJ1-2, with D possibly matching TRBD1 (5 bases). The CDR3 runs 12 residues. Germline loops: CDR1 SGHNT, CDR2 YYREEE (reference sequence). V was cut by 1 base and J by 4 bases, with 5 bases left in between. Here the CDR3 reads CASSLTGYGYTF. DNA for the CDR3: TGTGCCAGCAGCTTGACAGGCTATGGCTACACCTTC.

CDR3 coding DNA: TGCGCCAGCAGCTTGGAGGTGGAGGGAGGGTCACCCCTCCACTTT. Translated, it gives CASSLEVEGGSPLHF. The chain joins TRBV5-1 to TRBJ1-6; D ambiguous. The CDR3 is 15 amino acids. Germline V gene lookup returns CDR1 SGHRS and CDR2 YFSETQ. Trimming stripped 0 bases from V and 10 bases from J, with 14 bases between.

The chain has TRBV18 and TRBJ2-6; the D gene is possibly TRBD1 (5 bases). Trimming left V 4 bases short and J 1 base short, with 8 bases between. CDR1 is KGHSH, CDR2 LQKENI, per germline. The CDR3 covers 15 residues. This chain's CDR3 is CASSRKGSGANVLTF. DNA of the CDR3: TGTGCCAGCTCACGAAAGGGGTCTGGGGCCAACGTCCTGACTTTC.

The gene calls are TRBV11-3 and TRBJ1-5; 10 bases are a match to TRBD1. Per the germline V gene, CDR1 is SGHNT and CDR2 is YENEEA. The CDR3 covers 12 residues. V shed 5 bases and J 13 bases; nucleotides not matched to a gene: 5. This chain's CDR3 is CASSDRTGGQHF. The CDR3 DNA is TGTGCCAGCAGCGATCGGACAGGGGGACAGCATTTT.

This clone was observed once. The chain uses TRBV9 and TRBJ2-7; TRBD1 might be the D (8 bases). V was shortened by 0 bases and J by 6 bases, with 19 bases between the two germline ends. The CDR3 has 16 amino acids. Germline V gene sequence: CDR1 SGDLS, CDR2 YYNGEE. The DNA for the CDR3 is TGTGCCAGCAGCGTAGAGTTGACAGGGGAGGGGGCCGAGCAGTACTTC. This sequence encodes CASSVELTGEGAEQYF. Supplemented by reference TRBV9 and TRBJ2-7, the full variable domain reads DSGVTQTPKHLITATGQRVTLRCSPRSGDLSVYWYQQSLDQGLQFLIQYYNGEERAKGNILERFSAQQFPDLHSELNLSSLELGDSALYFCASSVELTGEGAEQYFGPGTRLTVT.